This TCR beta chain is from a study of blood T cell repertoires in COVID-19. For the study at large: The analysed material was cDNA or gDNA that came from T cells, B-cell-depleted T cells, or PBMCs.

TCRdb's copy holds only in-frame clones and misses some; the assay was immunoSEQ multiplex PCR. The sample lists 70,000 to 100,000 clones, approximately 80% occurring once. Germline V CDR1 and CDR2: MGHDK, SYGVNS. Trimming removed 2 bases at V and 11 bases at J, with 7 bases between. The CDR3 consists of 11 residues. The chain is built from TRBV25-1 and TRBJ1-5; D call uncertain. Sequenced input: peripheral blood. The clonotype originates from a woman aged 80 or over with acute or convalescent COVID-19. In nucleotides, the CDR3 is TGTGCCAGCAGTGAAGGTCGGGCCCAGCATTTT. It translates to CASSEGRAQHF. The full variable domain, in which reference TRBV25-1 and TRBJ1-5 provide the parts outside the CDR3, is EADIYQTPRYLVIGTGKKITLECSQTMGHDKMYWYQQDPGMELHLIHYSYGVNSTEKGDLSSESTVSRIRTEHFPLTLESARPSHTSQYLCASSEGRAQHFGDGTRLSIL.